This TCR beta chain originates from a study of T cell changes during pregnancy in multiple sclerosis. This clone appeared once. Other DNA sequences in this sample translate to the same CDR3. TCRdb's copy holds only in-frame clones and misses some; the assay was immunoSEQ multiplex PCR. The table has 30,000 to 45,000 clones, 88% seen once. CDR3 length equals 13 residues. Trimming removed 5 bases from V and 6 bases from J, with 13 bases in between. Germline loops: CDR1 MNHEY, CDR2 SVGAGI. This chain connects TRBV6-5 to TRBJ1-2, with D perhaps TRBD1 (6 bases). The TCR sequence derives from a female donor with multiple sclerosis, enrolled in a pregnancy study. Source: CD4+ T cells from peripheral blood mononuclear cells, taken in the first trimester of pregnancy. CDR3 sequence (DNA): TGTGCCAGCAGTCCCCGAGACAGGCATGGCTACACCTTC. This translates into CASSPRDRHGYTF.